Each of the 3 T cell receptor beta chains below was sequenced from the same sample in a study of brain T cells in children with intractable seizures. The data were produced by immunoSEQ multiplex PCR, yet TCRdb's version contains in-frame clones alone and is incomplete. The repertoire holds over 95,000 clones, with 90% to 95% as singletons. The sample was peripheral blood, taken at surgery. The source is a boy less than two years old with hemimegalencephaly and intractable seizures.

This rearrangement joins TRBV21-1 to TRBJ2-7. TRBV21-1 is a pseudogene segment. The CDR3 sequence is 15 residues long. In nucleotides, the CDR3 is TGTGCCAGCAGCAAACGATGGCGCCTTCCATACGAGCAGTACTTC. Translation gives CASSKRWRLPYEQYF.

The chain carries TRBV19 and TRBJ2-4; no definite D call. V was trimmed by 3 bases and J by 7 bases, leaving 10 bases between them. The germline CDR1 and CDR2 sequences are LNHDA and SQIVND (reference sequence). This CDR3 is built from 13 residues. The CDR3 DNA is TGTGCCAGTAGTATCCGGGTCCGGAACATTCAGTACTTC. This gives the protein CASSIRVRNIQYF.

The gene calls are TRBV5-1 and TRBJ2-2; D perhaps matches TRBD1 (7 bases). Germline V gene data show CDR1 as SGHRS and CDR2 as YFSETQ. V shed 3 bases and J shed 0 bases, with 12 bases lying between them. There are 16 residues in the CDR3. CDR3 loop: CASSWAGQPNTGELFF. The CDR3 DNA reads TGCGCCAGCAGCTGGGCGGGACAGCCGAACACCGGGGAGCTGTTTTTT. The variable domain in full, completed from reference TRBV5-1 and TRBJ2-2, reads KAGVTQTPRYLIKTRGQQVTLSCSPISGHRSVSWYQQTPGQGLQFLFEYFSETQRNKGNFPGRFSGRQFSNSRSEMNVSTLELGDSALYLCASSWAGQPNTGELFFGEGSRLTVL.